This T cell receptor (beta chain) derives from a study of blood T cell repertoires in COVID-19. On the study more broadly: Nucleic acid was either cDNA or gDNA, and it came from T cells, B-cell-depleted T cells, or PBMCs.

Between the trimmed V and J ends, which lost 2 bases and 2 bases, there was a span of 17 bases. The germline V gene encodes CDR1 SGHTS and CDR2 YDEGEE. The CDR3 runs to 16 residues. Participants, about 18 to 100 years old, spanned fewer than 30 US areas. Under the authors' procedure: Nucleated cell number was recorded as an estimate derived from reference gene primer amplification. The assay was immunoSEQ multiplex PCR, and TCRdb's table has in-frame clones only and misses some. Clonal size and the V and J genes are those of that table, whereas D and trimming came from the DNA. The table records 250,000 or so clones, about 85% of them present only once.

V usage is TRBV5-8 and J usage is TRBJ2-7; maybe TRBD2 (5 bases). This TCR derives from a woman between 45 and 65 years old who had been exposed to COVID-19. The specimen sequenced was PBMCs or T cells enriched from blood (not recorded which). The CDR3: CASSLRLGVAAYEQYF. The CDR3 DNA sequence: TGTGCCAGCAGCTTAAGGCTGGGAGTGGCGGCCTACGAGCAGTACTTC.